These T cell receptor beta chains were read from a single sample in a study of blood T cell repertoires in COVID-19. Profiled with immunoSEQ multiplex PCR; TCRdb holds only in-frame clones, not every one. The repertoire holds more than 110,000 clones, approximately 84% seen once, with approximately 9% in the top ten. What was sequenced was peripheral blood. The receptors derive from a woman of 80 years or more in a cohort sampled during active or convalescent COVID-19. CDR3s include the opening cysteine and the closing phenylalanine or tryptophan. Fields, in order: CDR3 protein, V gene, J gene.

CDR3 protein: CASSVGRDRLGSPLHF
V gene: TRBV9
J gene: TRBJ1-6

CDR3 protein: CASSYSRQAYGYTF
V gene: TRBV6-6
J gene: TRBJ1-2

CDR3 protein: CAIHQLGNTIYF
V gene: TRBV7-9
J gene: TRBJ1-3

CDR3 protein: CAWSVGTGLLGEQYF
V gene: TRBV30
J gene: TRBJ2-7

CDR3 protein: CASSPGSGRSDTQYF
V gene: TRBV11-1
J gene: TRBJ2-3

CDR3 protein: CASSRDFYNEQFF
V gene: TRBV11-3
J gene: TRBJ2-1

CDR3 protein: CASSRGSGNTIYF
V gene: TRBV27
J gene: TRBJ1-3

CDR3 protein: CASSPPRGVIAYEQYF
V gene: TRBV18
J gene: TRBJ2-7

CDR3 protein: CASSPDRGEAFF
V gene: TRBV9
J gene: TRBJ1-1

CDR3 protein: CAIGTVYGYTF
V gene: TRBV21-1
J gene: TRBJ1-2